The 32 T cell receptor beta chains below all came from one sample that was sequenced in a study of Graves' ophthalmopathy and Graves' hyperthyroidism. CDR3 regions of TCR beta were amplified from RNA transcripts. Second-round multiplex PCR came after a first-round RT-PCR that employed HTBI primers. Each CDR3 protein is one row after TCRdb ran MiXCR on the multiplex PCR reads. The data show about 370,000 distinct CDR3 sequences, approximately 20% seen once. Sequencing was performed on peripheral blood. The receptors stem from a woman aged 18-29 years with Graves' ophthalmopathy.

This clonotype occurred many times. The chain uses TRBV19 and TRBJ1-1, with TRBD1 as a possible D gene (6 bases). The CDR3 length is 13 residues. Germline V gene sequence: CDR1 LNHDA, CDR2 SQIVND (reference sequence). Deletions cut 10 bases from V and 4 bases from J, with 16 bases between. The CDR3 DNA reads TGTGCCACCCTCCGTAGGGGGGCCACTGAAGCTTTCTTT. It specifies CATLRRGATEAFF.

The table lists this clonotype with many counts. This chain connects TRBV15 to TRBJ1-3; D remains unclear. V gave up 0 bases and J gave up 9 bases, with 12 bases separating them. This CDR3 has 14 residues. The germline V gene has CDR1 LNHNV and CDR2 YYDKDF (reference sequence). CDR3 sequence (DNA): TGTGCCACCAGCAGAGATCGGGCGTTCCCCACCATATATTTT. Amino acid sequence: CATSRDRAFPTIYF.

Many counts were recorded for this clonotype. The rearrangement joins TRBV11-2 to TRBJ1-1; D call uncertain. This CDR3 is 16 amino acids long. The germline V gene has CDR1 SGHAT and CDR2 FQNNGV. Between the trimmed V and J ends, which lost 2 bases and 0 bases, there was a span of 13 bases. The CDR3 DNA is TGTGCCAGCAGCTTACGAGGAACCGATATGAACACTGAAGCTTTCTTT. Translated, it gives CASSLRGTDMNTEAFF.

This clonotype was detected ten times or more. The chain combines TRBV12-3 or TRBV12-4 with TRBJ1-3, with D uncertain. V was clipped by 6 bases and J by 9 bases, with 18 bases between them. This CDR3 comprises 14 residues. The CDR3 is CASSYNQMRSTIYF. CDR3 nucleotides: TGTGCCAGCAGCTACAACCAGATGCGGAGCACCATATATTTT.

There are many counts of this clonotype. The V gene is TRBV30, the J gene TRBJ1-2; 8 nucleotides line up with TRBD1. The CDR3 contains 13 residues. Germline-derived CDR1 and CDR2 are GTSNPN and SVGIG (reference sequence). J lost 4 bases, V lost 7 bases, and 8 bases had no gene match. CDR3 nucleotides: TGTGCCTCCCTGCGACAGGGGATCTATGGCTACACCTTC. It yields the protein CASLRQGIYGYTF.

This clonotype was observed at least ten times. CDR3 residues: CASSWAGVTYEQYF. The DNA of the CDR3 is TGCGCCAGCAGCTGGGCCGGGGTAACCTACGAGCAGTACTTC. The chain has TRBV5-1 and TRBJ2-7; tentative D call: TRBD2 (5 bases). Per the germline V gene, CDR1 is SGHRS and CDR2 is YFSETQ. V was shortened by 3 bases and J by 2 bases, with 12 bases between the two germline ends. This CDR3 spans 14 amino acids.

This clonotype occurred many times. V usage is TRBV5-1 and J usage is TRBJ2-2, with D possibly called TRBD1 or TRBD2 (5 bases each). V was shortened by 2 bases and J by 2 bases, with 10 bases between the two germline ends. The CDR3 has 15 amino acids. Germline CDR1 reads SGHRS; CDR2 reads YFSETQ. CDR3 DNA sequence: TGCGCCAGCAGCTTAAGGGACGGTAACACCGGGGAGCTGTTTTTT. It translates to CASSLRDGNTGELFF.

This clonotype was seen a handful of times. V and J are TRBV28 and TRBJ2-5; 9 bases line up with TRBD1. CDR3 length: 19 residues. Germline assignment: CDR1 MDHEN and CDR2 SYDVKM. V shed 4 bases, J shed 1 base, and the junction held 16 bases outside the gene matches. CDR3 bases: TGTGCCAGCAGTTCTAGGGGTCTGTTCTCGGACAGGGGCCAAGAGACCCAGTACTTC. Its protein is CASSSRGLFSDRGQETQYF.

Many counts were recorded for this clonotype. This sequence joins TRBV5-1 and TRBJ1-1; D unresolved. V lost 0 bases to trimming and J lost 0 bases, with 9 bases between them. CDR1 SGHRS and CDR2 YFSETQ come from the germline V gene. The CDR3 covers 15 residues. Here the CDR3 DNA reads TGCGCCAGCAGCTTGGGGGATGTTATGAACACTGAAGCTTTCTTT. It specifies CASSLGDVMNTEAFF.

This clonotype appeared many times. The V gene is TRBV4-3, the J gene TRBJ1-2, with a weak D call TRBD1 (5 bases). The germline V gene encodes CDR1 LGHNA and CDR2 YSLEER. The CDR3 extends over 15 amino acids. Deletions cut 3 bases from V and 0 bases from J, with 11 bases between. CDR3 coding DNA: TGCGCCAGCAGCCATGGGGCGGGGGCTAACTATGGCTACACCTTC. It encodes CASSHGAGANYGYTF.

This clonotype was picked up many times. J is TRBJ2-2 and V is TRBV7-2, with 8 bases matching TRBD1. This CDR3 spans 15 amino acids. Losses at the gene ends were 6 bases for V and 4 bases for J; bases not matched to a gene: 7. CDR1 and CDR2 (germline): SGHTA, FQGNSA. This CDR3 is CASRRGQGGTGELFF. The CDR3 coding sequence is TGTGCCAGCAGACGAGGACAGGGTGGCACCGGGGAGCTGTTTTTT.

This clonotype was detected many times. The chain uses TRBV29-1 and TRBJ2-4, with D uncertain. This CDR3 is 12 amino acids long. Looked up from germline, CDR1 is SQVTM and CDR2 is ANQGSEA. The germline V and J ends were trimmed by 0 bases and 9 bases, with 9 bases remaining between them. CDR3 sequence: CSVEDQVGIQYF. The CDR3 nucleotides are TGCAGCGTTGAAGATCAGGTCGGCATTCAGTACTTC.

In this sample, this clonotype turned up a few times. This rearrangement joins TRBV18 to TRBJ1-2; 8 nucleotides align to TRBD1. The CDR3 sequence is 17 residues long. From germline, CDR1 is KGHSH and CDR2 LQKENI. Germline trimming cut 3 bases from V and 0 bases from J; bases unmatched to any gene: 9. The CDR3: CASSPKDRGRPNYGYTF. In DNA form, the CDR3 reads TGTGCCAGCTCACCGAAAGACAGGGGACGGCCTAACTATGGCTACACCTTC.

The chain employs TRBV6-1 and TRBJ1-2, with D tentatively TRBD1 (5 bases). Between the trimmed V and J ends, which lost 5 bases and 8 bases, there was a span of 18 bases. This CDR3 contains 14 residues. Germline loops: CDR1 MNHNS, CDR2 SASEGT. For the CDR3, the DNA is TGTGCCAGCAGTACGCCGGGACGGGCCTTCGGCTACACCTTC. This encodes CASSTPGRAFGYTF.

Comment on this clonotype: A much bigger clone sits one base away, suggesting this may be a read error. The chain carries TRBV10-3 and TRBJ2-2; TRBD2 matches at 9 bases. V lost 6 bases and J lost 2; bases outside the gene matches: 4. The CDR3 covers 15 residues. Germline values: CDR1 ENHRY, CDR2 SYGVKD. CDR3 residues: CAIRLAGINTGELFF. CDR3 in DNA: TGTGCCATCAGGCTAGCGGGGATTAACACCGGGGAGCTGTTTTTT.

Concerning this clonotype: One end of the junction fails to match germline, which may point to a read error. This chain joins TRBV6-5 and TRBJ2-7; 8 bases fit TRBD2. Germline assignment: CDR1 MNHEY and CDR2 SVGAGI. CDR3 size: 15 residues. In nucleotides, the CDR3 is TGTGCCAGCAGTTACTCTGCGGGAGGTACCTACGAGCAGCACTTC. It codes for CASSYSAGGTYEQHF.

This clonotype was recorded a few times. The chain combines TRBV6-2 or TRBV6-3 with TRBJ1-5, with 7 nucleotides matching TRBD1. Trimming removed 8 bases from V and 4 bases from J; junction bases left unmatched: 11. The CDR3 consists of 15 residues. From germline, CDR1 is MNHEY and CDR2 SVGEGT. The CDR3 bases are TGTGCCAGCCGCAAACAGGGGACCGTGAATCAGCCCCAGCATTTT. Translating it yields CASRKQGTVNQPQHF.

In this sample, this clonotype turned up many times. V gene TRBV14 combines with J gene TRBJ1-2; D uncertain. Germline V lookup: CDR1 SGHDN, CDR2 FVKESK. V lost 0 bases to trimming and J lost 8 bases, with 16 bases between them. This CDR3 has 15 amino acids. The CDR3 DNA sequence: TGTGCCAGCAGCCAAGAGTTCTCAGGACTTTACGGCTACACCTTC. It encodes CASSQEFSGLYGYTF.

The sample holds many counts of this clonotype. The chain links TRBV2 to TRBJ1-1; D is unresolved. Deletions cut 7 bases from V and 4 bases from J, with 13 bases between. The CDR3 covers 13 residues. CDR1 is SNHLY, CDR2 FYNNEI, per germline. This chain's CDR3 is CASNPQGGTEAFF. The CDR3 nucleotides are TGTGCCAGCAACCCCCAAGGAGGCACTGAAGCTTTCTTT.

This clonotype was counted between two and nine times. At one boundary the junction diverges from the germline segment, which might be a read error. The CDR3 region has the DNA TGCGCCAGCGGCCAAGCCCCCGGGACCTCCTACGAGCAGTACTTC. This sequence encodes CASGQAPGTSYEQYF. The chain combines TRBV4-1 with TRBJ2-7; D is possibly TRBD1 or TRBD2 (5 bases each). The CDR3 is 15 residues long. Germline V gene sequence: CDR1 MGHRA, CDR2 YSYEKL.

This clonotype was detected many times. The V and J genes are TRBV10-3 and TRBJ2-5, with D hard to call. The germline CDR1 and CDR2 sequences are ENHRY and SYGVKD. V lost 6 bases and J 2 bases, leaving 13 bases between the germline ends. The CDR3 contains 14 residues. The CDR3 DNA reads TGTGCCATCAGGAGGAATGTGGGTCAAGAGACCCAGTACTTC. Its protein product is CAIRRNVGQETQYF.

This clonotype was counted ten times or more. The gene calls are TRBV27 and TRBJ2-7, with TRBD2 as a possible D gene (5 bases). Germline CDR1 is MNHEY and CDR2 is SMNVEV (reference sequence). Trimming stripped 7 bases from V and 3 bases from J, with 19 bases between. This CDR3 contains 15 residues. In nucleotides, the CDR3 is TGTGCCAGCACCCTCAGAGGGAGAGGCAACTACGAGCAGTACTTC. It yields the protein CASTLRGRGNYEQYF.

The table lists this clonotype with many counts. V gene TRBV4-3 combines with J gene TRBJ1-2, with D unresolved. V was trimmed by 1 base and J by 1 base, leaving 10 bases between them. Germline V gives CDR1 LGHNA, CDR2 YSLEER. This CDR3 is 15 amino acids long. Written as DNA, the CDR3 is TGCGCCAGCAGCCAAGTTGGAATGGGTAACTATGGCTACACCTTC. This gives the protein CASSQVGMGNYGYTF.

In its sample, this clonotype was seen many times. The V call is TRBV4-3, the J call TRBJ1-5; D is ambiguous. From germline, CDR1 is LGHNA and CDR2 YSLEER. There are 16 residues in the CDR3. V was pared by 0 bases and J by 3 bases, with 12 bases between. The CDR3 sequence: CASSQDWASLNQPQHF. CDR3 DNA sequence: TGCGCCAGCAGCCAAGATTGGGCAAGTCTCAATCAGCCCCAGCATTTT.

This clonotype was counted ten times or more. The chain carries TRBV6-2 or TRBV6-3 and TRBJ1-1, with TRBD1 matching 9 bases. Germline V gene sequence: CDR1 MNHEY, CDR2 SVGEGT. V shed 0 bases, J shed 3 bases, and the junction held 5 bases outside the gene matches. The CDR3 is 16 amino acids. In DNA, the CDR3 is TGTGCCAGCAGTTACTCGAAGACAGGGGGAGACACTGAAGCTTTCTTT. This codes for CASSYSKTGGDTEAFF.

The sample holds many counts of this clonotype. The genes are TRBV3-1 and TRBJ1-2; a weak D match, TRBD1 (5 bases). The CDR3 is made up of 15 amino acids. Germline-derived CDR1 and CDR2 are LGHDT and YNNKEL (reference sequence). Trimming left V 1 base short and J 5 bases short, with 14 bases between. The DNA for the CDR3 is TGTGCCAGCAGCCAAGGAAGGGGAATAGGGTATGGCTACACCTTC. This translates into CASSQGRGIGYGYTF.

This clonotype was recorded many times. This rearrangement joins TRBV18 to TRBJ2-7, with 8 bases that match TRBD1. The CDR3 length is 15 residues. Losses at the gene ends were 2 bases for V and 0 bases for J; bases not matched to a gene: 3. Germline V gene lookup returns CDR1 KGHSH and CDR2 LQKENI. The CDR3 DNA sequence: TGTGCCAGCTCACCAGCGGGACAGGCCTCCTACGAGCAGTACTTC. This sequence encodes CASSPAGQASYEQYF.

Many counts were recorded for this clonotype. The V gene is TRBV14, the J gene TRBJ2-5; a weak D match, TRBD1 (6 bases). The CDR3 is made up of 15 amino acids. Germline loops: CDR1 SGHDN, CDR2 FVKESK. V was clipped by 4 bases and J by 6 bases, with 18 bases between them. The CDR3 loop is CASSLYAGTLKTQYF. The CDR3 nucleotides read TGTGCCAGCAGCCTCTACGCCGGGACATTAAAGACCCAGTACTTC.

This clonotype was seen many times. Sequence at one end of the junction differs from germline and may be a read error. The J gene is TRBJ1-3, the V gene TRBV12-3 or TRBV12-4; D unresolved. This CDR3 contains 13 residues. CDR3 nucleotide sequence: TGTGCCAGCAGTATAGCCCAGGGAAACACCATATATTTT. It yields the protein CASSIAQGNTIYF.

This clonotype was detected many times. The chain links TRBV6-5 to TRBJ2-7, with D tentatively TRBD2 (5 bases). Germline V CDR1 and CDR2: MNHEY, SVGAGI. CDR3 length: 14 amino acids. The V end was cut by 0 bases, the J end by 2 bases, with 8 bases between. The CDR3 loop is CASSYSEVPYEQYF. The CDR3 region has the DNA TGTGCCAGCAGTTACTCGGAGGTTCCCTACGAGCAGTACTTC.

Ten or more counts support this clonotype. The J gene is TRBJ2-5, the V gene TRBV11-2; D is ambiguous. V was cut by 6 bases and J by 5 bases, with 10 bases left in between. Germline loops: CDR1 SGHAT, CDR2 FQNNGV. The CDR3 totals 12 residues. CDR3 loop: CASSLNGETQYF. CDR3 DNA sequence: TGTGCCAGCAGTTTGAATGGGGAGACCCAGTACTTC.

The chain has TRBV20-1 and TRBJ2-5; 12 bases fit TRBD2. The V and J ends lost 5 bases and 2 bases, in that order; junction bases with no gene match: 12. The germline V gene has CDR1 DFQATT and CDR2 SNEGSKA (reference sequence). CDR3 length equals 17 residues. CDR3 DNA: TGCAGTGCTTCGTATTCTAGCGGGAGGGTCGAACAAGAGACCCAGTACTTC. This sequence encodes CSASYSSGRVEQETQYF.